The rows below give T cell receptor beta chains drawn from one sample of a study of cytomegalovirus exposure and HLA in healthy donors. Here immunoSEQ multiplex PCR was the method, and the copy in TCRdb shows in-frame clones only, minus some. Of about 110,000 clones in the sample, 70% were seen once. Sequencing used PBMCs. The receptors shown here come from a man in his forties in good health and CMV-seropositive. Each CDR3 is given with its conserved first and last residue. A D gene is named only where the DNA matches it firmly. Clone sizes are given selectively: once, few, many, or a class where the clone is expanded.

cdr3_length: 14
j_call: TRBJ2-5
v_call: TRBV9
clone_size: -
d_call: -
cdr3_aa: CASSVSPYQETQYF
cdr3_nt: TGTGCCAGCAGCGTAAGCCCGTACCAAGAGACCCAGTACTTC

cdr3_length: 14
j_call: TRBJ1-1
v_call: TRBV27
clone_size: -
d_call: -
cdr3_aa: CASSQQGMNTEAFF
cdr3_nt: TGTGCCAGCAGTCAACAGGGTATGAACACTGAAGCTTTCTTT

cdr3_length: 15
j_call: TRBJ2-2
v_call: TRBV5-1
clone_size: -
d_call: -
cdr3_aa: CASSFGGSNTGELFF
cdr3_nt: TGCGCCAGCAGCTTTGGAGGGAGTAACACCGGGGAGCTGTTTTTT

cdr3_length: 12
j_call: TRBJ1-1
v_call: TRBV7-3
clone_size: -
d_call: -
cdr3_aa: CASSSGTGEAFF
cdr3_nt: TGTGCCAGCAGCTCGGGAACCGGTGAAGCTTTCTTT

cdr3_length: 14
j_call: TRBJ2-1
v_call: TRBV5-1
clone_size: -
d_call: -
cdr3_aa: CASSLGGYYNEQFF
cdr3_nt: TGCGCCAGCAGCTTGGGAGGGTACTACAATGAGCAGTTCTTC

cdr3_length: 13
j_call: TRBJ2-7
v_call: TRBV5-1
clone_size: -
d_call: TRBD2
cdr3_aa: CASRLAGGNEQYF
cdr3_nt: TGCGCCAGCAGACTAGCGGGAGGGAACGAGCAGTACTTC

cdr3_length: 17
j_call: TRBJ2-6
v_call: TRBV13
clone_size: -
d_call: -
cdr3_aa: CASSPLGQSSGANVLTF
cdr3_nt: TGTGCCAGCAGCCCCCTCGGACAAAGCTCTGGGGCCAACGTCCTGACTTTC

cdr3_length: 15
j_call: TRBJ2-6
v_call: TRBV29-1
clone_size: -
d_call: -
cdr3_aa: CGVVQGLAGANVLTF
cdr3_nt: TGCGGCGTCGTGCAGGGATTAGCTGGGGCCAACGTCCTGACTTTC

cdr3_length: 14
j_call: TRBJ1-1
v_call: TRBV9
clone_size: -
d_call: -
cdr3_aa: CASSVEGTNTEAFF
cdr3_nt: TGTGCCAGCAGCGTAGAAGGGACAAACACTGAAGCTTTCTTT

cdr3_length: 16
j_call: TRBJ1-2
v_call: TRBV7-9
clone_size: -
d_call: -
cdr3_aa: CASSLVRDTQFYGYTF
cdr3_nt: TGTGCCAGCAGCTTAGTCAGGGACACACAGTTCTATGGCTACACCTTC

cdr3_length: 16
j_call: TRBJ2-3
v_call: TRBV21-1
clone_size: -
d_call: -
cdr3_aa: CASSPWGVPSTDTQYF
cdr3_nt: TGTGCCAGCAGCCCCTGGGGCGTTCCTAGCACAGATACGCAGTATTTT

cdr3_length: 15
j_call: TRBJ2-3
v_call: TRBV5-1
clone_size: -
d_call: TRBD2
cdr3_aa: CASSSGLEETDTQYF
cdr3_nt: TGCGCCAGCAGCTCAGGACTAGAAGAGACAGATACGCAGTATTTT

cdr3_length: 13
j_call: TRBJ1-1
v_call: TRBV10-1
clone_size: -
d_call: TRBD1
cdr3_aa: CASKRGRNTEAFF
cdr3_nt: TGCGCCAGCAAGAGGGGGCGGAACACTGAAGCTTTCTTT

cdr3_length: 15
j_call: TRBJ2-1
v_call: TRBV27
clone_size: -
d_call: TRBD2
cdr3_aa: CATSERESSYNEQFF
cdr3_nt: TGTGCCACCTCCGAGCGGGAGAGCTCCTACAATGAGCAGTTCTTC

cdr3_length: 15
j_call: TRBJ1-2
v_call: TRBV28
clone_size: -
d_call: -
cdr3_aa: CASSLYTGIGNGYTF
cdr3_nt: TGTGCCAGCAGTTTATATACAGGGATCGGCAATGGCTACACCTTC

cdr3_length: 15
j_call: TRBJ2-1
v_call: TRBV6-5
clone_size: once
d_call: TRBD2
cdr3_aa: CASSYSAGDGNEQFF
cdr3_nt: TGTGCCAGCAGTTACTCGGCGGGAGATGGCAATGAGCAGTTCTTC

cdr3_length: 13
j_call: TRBJ1-1
v_call: TRBV5-1
clone_size: -
d_call: -
cdr3_aa: CASSFSGDTEAFF
cdr3_nt: TGCGCCAGCAGCTTCAGCGGGGACACTGAAGCTTTCTTT

cdr3_length: 11
j_call: TRBJ1-2
v_call: TRBV20-1
clone_size: -
d_call: TRBD1
cdr3_aa: CRAGTDYGYTF
cdr3_nt: TGCAGGGCCGGGACAGACTATGGCTACACCTTC

cdr3_length: 15
j_call: TRBJ2-7
v_call: TRBV10-1
clone_size: -
d_call: TRBD1
cdr3_aa: CASNLTGDLTYEQYF
cdr3_nt: TGCGCCAGCAATCTTACAGGGGACCTTACCTACGAGCAGTACTTC

cdr3_length: 12
j_call: TRBJ1-5
v_call: TRBV27
clone_size: -
d_call: TRBD1
cdr3_aa: CASKGQGQPQHF
cdr3_nt: TGTGCCAGCAAAGGACAGGGCCAGCCCCAGCATTTT

cdr3_length: 15
j_call: TRBJ1-1
v_call: TRBV18
clone_size: -
d_call: -
cdr3_aa: CASSPSQGGNTEAFF
cdr3_nt: TGTGCCAGCTCACCATCCCAGGGCGGTAACACTGAAGCTTTCTTT

cdr3_length: 15
j_call: TRBJ2-7
v_call: TRBV28
clone_size: once
d_call: TRBD2
cdr3_aa: CASSYYSGGSYEQYF
cdr3_nt: TGTGCCAGCAGTTATTATAGCGGGGGCTCCTACGAGCAGTACTTC

cdr3_length: 13
j_call: TRBJ1-2
v_call: TRBV14
clone_size: -
d_call: -
cdr3_aa: CASSRQGNYGYTF
cdr3_nt: TGTGCCAGCAGCCGGCAGGGGAACTATGGCTACACCTTC

cdr3_length: 17
j_call: TRBJ2-1
v_call: TRBV7-6
clone_size: -
d_call: TRBD2
cdr3_aa: CASSAGLAGGKIREQFF
cdr3_nt: TGTGCCAGCAGCGCCGGACTAGCGGGAGGGAAAATTAGGGAGCAGTTCTTC

cdr3_length: 12
j_call: TRBJ2-5
v_call: TRBV6-5
clone_size: -
d_call: -
cdr3_aa: CASSFSRETQYF
cdr3_nt: TGTGCCAGCAGTTTTTCCAGGGAGACCCAGTACTTC

cdr3_length: 13
j_call: TRBJ1-5
v_call: TRBV6-5
clone_size: -
d_call: -
cdr3_aa: CASRGPRGQPQHF
cdr3_nt: TGTGCCAGCAGAGGCCCTCGGGGGCAGCCCCAGCATTTT

cdr3_length: 15
j_call: TRBJ2-5
v_call: TRBV7-9
clone_size: few
d_call: TRBD1
cdr3_aa: CASSLQTGIRETQYF
cdr3_nt: TGTGCCAGCAGCCTGCAGACAGGGATCAGGGAGACCCAGTACTTC

cdr3_length: 15
j_call: TRBJ2-1
v_call: TRBV5-1
clone_size: -
d_call: -
cdr3_aa: CASSFAGGPYNEQFF
cdr3_nt: TGCGCCAGCAGCTTTGCAGGGGGGCCCTACAATGAGCAGTTCTTC

cdr3_length: 16
j_call: TRBJ2-5
v_call: TRBV29-1
clone_size: -
d_call: TRBD2
cdr3_aa: CSVEGTSGGYQETQYF
cdr3_nt: TGCAGCGTTGAAGGGACTAGCGGGGGGTACCAAGAGACCCAGTACTTC

cdr3_length: 14
j_call: TRBJ2-2
v_call: TRBV5-1
clone_size: -
d_call: -
cdr3_aa: CASAAVTNTGELFF
cdr3_nt: TGCGCCAGCGCCGCGGTCACGAACACCGGGGAGCTGTTTTTT

cdr3_length: 16
j_call: TRBJ2-3
v_call: TRBV5-1
clone_size: -
d_call: TRBD2
cdr3_aa: CASSAGLAISTDTQYF
cdr3_nt: TGCGCCAGCAGCGCGGGACTAGCCATTAGCACAGATACGCAGTATTTT

cdr3_length: 13
j_call: TRBJ2-1
v_call: TRBV29-1
clone_size: -
d_call: -
cdr3_aa: CSVRRAGYNEQFF
cdr3_nt: TGCAGCGTCCGGCGGGCAGGCTACAATGAGCAGTTCTTC

cdr3_length: 15
j_call: TRBJ1-2
v_call: TRBV2
clone_size: -
d_call: -
cdr3_aa: CASSERRSGNYGYTF
cdr3_nt: TGTGCCAGCAGTGAGCGGCGGTCGGGGAACTATGGCTACACCTTC

cdr3_length: 19
j_call: TRBJ2-2
v_call: TRBV10-3
clone_size: -
d_call: TRBD2
cdr3_aa: CAIPSGRTSGSANTGELFF
cdr3_nt: TGTGCCATCCCATCCGGTCGGACTAGCGGGAGTGCGAACACCGGGGAGCTGTTTTTT

cdr3_length: 16
j_call: TRBJ2-3
v_call: TRBV6-1
clone_size: once
d_call: TRBD2
cdr3_aa: CASSESTSDWGDTQYF
cdr3_nt: TGTGCCAGCAGTGAATCGACTAGCGATTGGGGAGATACGCAGTATTTT

cdr3_length: 17
j_call: TRBJ1-3
v_call: TRBV5-6
clone_size: -
d_call: -
cdr3_aa: CASSLAPITSSGNTIYF
cdr3_nt: TGTGCCAGCAGCTTGGCCCCGATAACAAGCTCTGGAAACACCATATATTTT